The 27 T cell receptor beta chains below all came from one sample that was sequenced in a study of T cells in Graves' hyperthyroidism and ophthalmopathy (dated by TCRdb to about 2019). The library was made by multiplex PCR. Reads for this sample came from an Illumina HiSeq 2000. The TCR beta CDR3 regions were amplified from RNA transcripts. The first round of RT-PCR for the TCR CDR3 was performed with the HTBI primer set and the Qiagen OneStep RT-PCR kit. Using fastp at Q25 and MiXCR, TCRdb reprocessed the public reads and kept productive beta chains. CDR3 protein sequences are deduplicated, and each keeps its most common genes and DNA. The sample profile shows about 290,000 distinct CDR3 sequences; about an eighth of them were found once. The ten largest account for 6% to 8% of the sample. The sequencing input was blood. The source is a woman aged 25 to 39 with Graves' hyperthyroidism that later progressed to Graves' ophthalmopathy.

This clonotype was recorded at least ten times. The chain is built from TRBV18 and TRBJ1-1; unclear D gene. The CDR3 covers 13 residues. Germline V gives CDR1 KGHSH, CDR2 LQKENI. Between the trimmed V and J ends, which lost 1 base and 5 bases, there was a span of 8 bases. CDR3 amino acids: CASSPQEKTEAFF. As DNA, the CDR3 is TGTGCCAGCTCACCACAGGAGAAGACTGAAGCTTTCTTT.

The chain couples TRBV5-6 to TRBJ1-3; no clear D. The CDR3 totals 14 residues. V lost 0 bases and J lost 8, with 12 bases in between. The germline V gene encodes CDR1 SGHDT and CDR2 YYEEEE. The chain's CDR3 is CASSLGSAEHTIYF. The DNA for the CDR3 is TGTGCCAGCAGCTTGGGATCGGCAGAACACACCATATATTTT. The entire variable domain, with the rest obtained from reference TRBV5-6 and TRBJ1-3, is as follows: DAGVTQSPTHLIKTRGQQVTLRCSPKSGHDTVSWYQQALGQGPQFIFQYYEEEERQRGNFPDRFSGHQFPNYSSELNVNALLLGDSALYLCASSLGSAEHTIYFGEGSWLTVV.

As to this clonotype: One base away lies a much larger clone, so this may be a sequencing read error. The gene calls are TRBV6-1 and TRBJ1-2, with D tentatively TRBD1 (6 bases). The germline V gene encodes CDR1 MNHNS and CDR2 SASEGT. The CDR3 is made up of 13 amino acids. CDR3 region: CTSSEHRDYGYTF. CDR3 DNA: TGTACCAGCAGTGAACACAGGGACTATGGCTACACCTTC.

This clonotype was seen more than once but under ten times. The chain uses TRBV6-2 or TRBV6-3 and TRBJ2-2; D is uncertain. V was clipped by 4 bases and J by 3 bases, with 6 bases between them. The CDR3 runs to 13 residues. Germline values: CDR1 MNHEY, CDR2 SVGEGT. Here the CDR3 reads CASSSTDTGELFF. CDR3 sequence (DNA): TGTGCCAGCAGTTCGACGGACACCGGGGAGCTGTTTTTT.

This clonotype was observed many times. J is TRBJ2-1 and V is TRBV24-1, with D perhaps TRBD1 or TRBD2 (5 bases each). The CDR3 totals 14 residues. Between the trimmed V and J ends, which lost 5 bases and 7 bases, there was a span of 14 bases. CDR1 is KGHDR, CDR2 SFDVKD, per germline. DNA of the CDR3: TGTGCCACCAGTGTCGCGGACACTAGTAATGAGCAGTTCTTC. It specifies CATSVADTSNEQFF.

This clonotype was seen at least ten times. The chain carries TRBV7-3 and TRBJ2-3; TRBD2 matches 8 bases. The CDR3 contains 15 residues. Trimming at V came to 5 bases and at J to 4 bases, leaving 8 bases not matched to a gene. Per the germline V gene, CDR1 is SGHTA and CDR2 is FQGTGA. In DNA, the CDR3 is TGTGCCAGCAGCCGAACAGCGGGAGTCGCAGATACGCAGTATTTT. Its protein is CASSRTAGVADTQYF.

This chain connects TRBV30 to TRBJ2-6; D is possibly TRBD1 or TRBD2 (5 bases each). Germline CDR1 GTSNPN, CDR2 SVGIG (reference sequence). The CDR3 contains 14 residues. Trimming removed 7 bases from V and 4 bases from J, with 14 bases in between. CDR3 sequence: CASGPGHGANVLTF. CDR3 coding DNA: TGTGCCTCGGGACCTGGTCACGGGGCCAACGTCCTGACTTTC.

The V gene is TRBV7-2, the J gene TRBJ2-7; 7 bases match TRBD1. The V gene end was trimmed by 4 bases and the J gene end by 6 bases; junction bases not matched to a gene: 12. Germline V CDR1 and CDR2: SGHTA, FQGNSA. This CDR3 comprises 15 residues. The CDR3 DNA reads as TGTGCCAGCAGCTCATTGACCGACAGGGTGGCCGAGCAGTACTTC. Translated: CASSSLTDRVAEQYF. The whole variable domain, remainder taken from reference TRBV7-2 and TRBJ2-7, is GAGVSQSPSNKVTEKGKDVELRCDPISGHTALYWYRQSLGQGLEFLIYFQGNSAPDKSGLPSDRFSAERTGGSVSTLTIQRTQQEDSAVYLCASSSLTDRVAEQYFGPGTRLTVT.

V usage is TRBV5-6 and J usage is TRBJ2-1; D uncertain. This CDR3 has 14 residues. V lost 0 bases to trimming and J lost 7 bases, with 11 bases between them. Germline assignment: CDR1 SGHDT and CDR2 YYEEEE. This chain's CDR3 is CASSLGYLMNEQFF. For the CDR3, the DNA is TGTGCCAGCAGCTTGGGCTACCTCATGAATGAGCAGTTCTTC.

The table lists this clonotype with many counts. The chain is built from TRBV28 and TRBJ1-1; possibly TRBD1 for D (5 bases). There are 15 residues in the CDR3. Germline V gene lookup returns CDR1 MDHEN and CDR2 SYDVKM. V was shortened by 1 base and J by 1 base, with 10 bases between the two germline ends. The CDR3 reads CASSLSGGTNTEAFF. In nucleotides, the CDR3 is TGTGCCAGCAGTTTATCTGGGGGAACGAACACTGAAGCTTTCTTT.

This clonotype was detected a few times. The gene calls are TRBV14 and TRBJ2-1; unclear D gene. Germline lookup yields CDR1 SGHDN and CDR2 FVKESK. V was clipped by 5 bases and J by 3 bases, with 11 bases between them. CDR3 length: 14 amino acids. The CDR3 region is CASSTQPGYNEQFF. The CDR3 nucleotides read TGTGCCAGCAGCACCCAACCGGGCTACAATGAGCAGTTCTTC.

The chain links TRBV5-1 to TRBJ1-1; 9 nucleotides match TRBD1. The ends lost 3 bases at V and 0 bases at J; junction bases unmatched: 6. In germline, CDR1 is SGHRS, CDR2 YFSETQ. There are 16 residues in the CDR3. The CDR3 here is CASSSGTGPLNTEAFF. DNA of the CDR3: TGCGCCAGCAGCTCCGGGACAGGGCCCCTGAACACTGAAGCTTTCTTT.

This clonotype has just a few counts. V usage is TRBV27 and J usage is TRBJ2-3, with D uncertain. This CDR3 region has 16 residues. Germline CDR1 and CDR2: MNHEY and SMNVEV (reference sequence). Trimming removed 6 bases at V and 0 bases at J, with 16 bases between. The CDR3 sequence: CASRESGLGSTDTQYF. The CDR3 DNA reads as TGTGCCAGCAGGGAAAGTGGTTTGGGGAGCACAGATACGCAGTATTTT.

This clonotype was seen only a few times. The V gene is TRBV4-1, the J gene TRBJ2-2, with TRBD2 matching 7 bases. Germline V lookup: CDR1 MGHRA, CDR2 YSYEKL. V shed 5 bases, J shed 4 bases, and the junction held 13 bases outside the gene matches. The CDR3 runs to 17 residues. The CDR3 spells CASSSLMGRAATGELFF. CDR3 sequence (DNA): TGCGCCAGCAGCTCTTTGATGGGGAGGGCTGCCACCGGGGAGCTGTTTTTT.

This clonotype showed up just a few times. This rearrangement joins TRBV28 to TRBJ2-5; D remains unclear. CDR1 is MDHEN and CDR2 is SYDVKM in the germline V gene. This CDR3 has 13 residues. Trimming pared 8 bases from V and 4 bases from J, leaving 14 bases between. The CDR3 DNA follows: TGTGCCAGCGAACCGGGTTTGTCAGAGACCCAGTACTTC. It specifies CASEPGLSETQYF.

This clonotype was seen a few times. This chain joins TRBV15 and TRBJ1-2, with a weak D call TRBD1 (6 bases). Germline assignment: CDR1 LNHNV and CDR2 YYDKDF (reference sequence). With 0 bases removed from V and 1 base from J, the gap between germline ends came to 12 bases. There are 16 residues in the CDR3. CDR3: CATSRDGRGVNYGYTF. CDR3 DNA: TGTGCCACCAGCAGAGATGGGAGGGGGGTTAACTATGGCTACACCTTC.

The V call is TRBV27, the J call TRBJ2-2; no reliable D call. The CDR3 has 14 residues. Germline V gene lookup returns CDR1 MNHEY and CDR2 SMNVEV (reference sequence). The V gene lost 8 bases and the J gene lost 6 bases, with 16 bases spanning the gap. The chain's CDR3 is CASSGDQGPGELFF. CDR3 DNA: TGTGCCAGCTCGGGCGACCAAGGACCCGGGGAGCTGTTTTTT.

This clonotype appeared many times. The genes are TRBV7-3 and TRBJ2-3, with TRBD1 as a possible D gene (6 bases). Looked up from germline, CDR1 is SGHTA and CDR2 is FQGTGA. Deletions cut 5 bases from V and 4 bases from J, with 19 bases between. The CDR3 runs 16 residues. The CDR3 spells CASSPGARGRADTQYF. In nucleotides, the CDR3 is TGTGCCAGCAGCCCAGGGGCTAGGGGCCGGGCAGATACGCAGTATTTT.

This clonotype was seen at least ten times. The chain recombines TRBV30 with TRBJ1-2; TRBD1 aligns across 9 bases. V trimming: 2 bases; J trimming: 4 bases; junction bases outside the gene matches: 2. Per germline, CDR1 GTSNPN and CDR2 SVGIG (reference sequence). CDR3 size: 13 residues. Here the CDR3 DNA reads TGTGCCTGGAGTAGACAGGGGGGCTATGGCTACACCTTC. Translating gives CAWSRQGGYGYTF.

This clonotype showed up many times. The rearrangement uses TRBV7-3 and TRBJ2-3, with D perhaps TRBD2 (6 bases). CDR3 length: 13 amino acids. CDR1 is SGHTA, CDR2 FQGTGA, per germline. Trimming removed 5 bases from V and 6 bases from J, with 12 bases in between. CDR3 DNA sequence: TGTGCCAGCAGCCTCAGACTAGGGGATACGCAGTATTTT. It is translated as CASSLRLGDTQYF.

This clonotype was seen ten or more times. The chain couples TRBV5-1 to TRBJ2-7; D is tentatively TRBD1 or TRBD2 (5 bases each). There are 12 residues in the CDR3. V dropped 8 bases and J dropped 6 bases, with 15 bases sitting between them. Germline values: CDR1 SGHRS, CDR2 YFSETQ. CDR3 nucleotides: TGCGCCAGTAAAGAGGGGTCCGTCGAGCAGTACTTC. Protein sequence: CASKEGSVEQYF.

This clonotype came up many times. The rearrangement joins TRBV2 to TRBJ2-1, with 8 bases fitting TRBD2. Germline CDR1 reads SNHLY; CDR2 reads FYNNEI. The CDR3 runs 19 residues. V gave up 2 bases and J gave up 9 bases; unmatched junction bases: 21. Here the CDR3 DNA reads TGTGCCAGCAGTGAAAAGGCCCCTGAGCGGCGGGAGGTCATCTGTGAGCAGTTCTTC. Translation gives CASSEKAPERREVICEQFF. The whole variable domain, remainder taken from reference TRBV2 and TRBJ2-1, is EPEVTQTPSHQVTQMGQEVILRCVPISNHLYFYWYRQILGQKVEFLVSFYNNEISEKSEIFDDQFSVERPDGSNFTLKIRSTKLEDSAMYFCASSEKAPERREVICEQFFGPGTRLTVL.

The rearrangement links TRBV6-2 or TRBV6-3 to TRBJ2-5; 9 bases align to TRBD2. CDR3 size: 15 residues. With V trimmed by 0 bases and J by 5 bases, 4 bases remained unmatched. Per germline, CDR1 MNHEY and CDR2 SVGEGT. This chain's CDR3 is CASSYSIGLAETQYF. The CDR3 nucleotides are TGTGCCAGCAGTTACTCGATAGGACTAGCGGAGACCCAGTACTTC.

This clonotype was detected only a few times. CDR3 residues: CASSLNTGLRTGELFF. As DNA, the CDR3 is TGTGCCAGCAGCTTAAATACAGGGCTACGGACCGGGGAGCTGTTTTTT. The rearrangement joins TRBV5-5 to TRBJ2-2; possibly TRBD1 for D (6 bases). CDR3 length: 16 amino acids. Deletions cut 2 bases from V and 5 bases from J, with 16 bases between. CDR1 and CDR2 (germline): SGHKS, YYEKEE (reference sequence).

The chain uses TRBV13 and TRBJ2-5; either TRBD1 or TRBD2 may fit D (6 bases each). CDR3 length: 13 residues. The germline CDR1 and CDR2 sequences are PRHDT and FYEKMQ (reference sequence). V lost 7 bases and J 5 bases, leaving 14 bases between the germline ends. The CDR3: CASTMGGRETQYF. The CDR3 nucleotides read TGTGCCAGCACGATGGGGGGCCGGGAGACCCAGTACTTC.

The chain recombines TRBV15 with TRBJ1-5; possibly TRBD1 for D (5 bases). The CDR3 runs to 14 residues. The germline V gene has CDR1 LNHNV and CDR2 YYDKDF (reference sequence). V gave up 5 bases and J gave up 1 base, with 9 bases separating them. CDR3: CATSWGVSNQPQHF. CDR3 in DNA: TGTGCCACCAGCTGGGGGGTCAGCAATCAGCCCCAGCATTTT.

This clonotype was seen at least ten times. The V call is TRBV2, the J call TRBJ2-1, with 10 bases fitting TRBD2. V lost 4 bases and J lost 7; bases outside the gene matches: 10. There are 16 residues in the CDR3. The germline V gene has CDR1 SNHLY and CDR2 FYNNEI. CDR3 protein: CASSVPGSGRGNEQFF. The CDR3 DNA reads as TGTGCCAGCAGTGTCCCAGGAAGCGGGAGGGGAAATGAGCAGTTCTTC.